This is a list of T cell receptor beta chains from one sample in a study of shared clonotypes between healthy human individuals. Assay: immunoSEQ multiplex PCR; the TCRdb copy retains only in-frame clones and omits some. The sample lists 2 million to 2.5 million clones, under 95% seen once, with around 0.37% in the top ten. Sequencing was done on a sample of naive CD4+ T cells from PBMCs. These receptor sequences come from a man younger than 35 in good health. Some clones in this sample may be carry-over from other donors' samples. Each CDR3 is given with its conserved first and last residue. The order of the fields is V gene, J gene, CDR3 protein.

V: TRBV2
J: TRBJ1-2
CDR3: CASSVSAGQLSTSYTF

V: TRBV30
J: TRBJ2-1
CDR3: CAWSGSSGGRSYNEQFF

V: TRBV7-2
J: TRBJ1-2
CDR3: CASSSTRGQGSYGYTF

V: TRBV5-5
J: TRBJ1-5
CDR3: CASSPTGTHQPQHF

V: TRBV28
J: TRBJ1-2
CDR3: CASRDGLVGYGYTF

V: TRBV6-5
J: TRBJ2-2
CDR3: CASSTRTSGNPELFF

V: TRBV5-1
J: TRBJ1-1
CDR3: CASSPTPGQNTEAFF

V: TRBV12-2
J: TRBJ2-4
CDR3: CASRPQRTSGRGLAKNIQYF

V: TRBV11-2
J: TRBJ2-7
CDR3: CASSRTSVPYEQYF

V: TRBV7-8
J: TRBJ2-1
CDR3: CASSLNVGHYNEQFF

V: TRBV5-5
J: TRBJ1-1
CDR3: CASSLGPGPLNTEAFF

V: TRBV28
J: TRBJ1-1
CDR3: CASVTFTEAFF

V: TRBV5-4
J: TRBJ1-1
CDR3: CASTPRGLDTEAFF

V: TRBV7-9
J: TRBJ2-3
CDR3: CASSPRGLAGTDTQYF

V: TRBV5-6
J: -
CDR3: CASSLPGAAEQYF

V: TRBV7-8
J: TRBJ2-5
CDR3: CASSPPADMLTQYF

V: TRBV7-2
J: TRBJ2-4
CDR3: CASSAGTGPNIQYF

V: TRBV11-2
J: TRBJ2-6
CDR3: CASRLTPGQTKPGANVLTF

V: TRBV6-1
J: TRBJ1-1
CDR3: CASSRHTEAFF

V: TRBV4-3
J: TRBJ1-4
CDR3: CASSQSTGTGFFLTEKLFF

V: TRBV9
J: TRBJ1-1
CDR3: CASSVEAWGGNTEAFF

V: TRBV11-2
J: TRBJ2-4
CDR3: CASSLGTYNNIQYF

V: TRBV7-9
J: TRBJ2-7
CDR3: CASRSGTSVYEQYF

V: TRBV15
J: TRBJ1-1
CDR3: CATSRDRAIEAFF

V: TRBV2
J: TRBJ2-4
CDR3: CASSGLAKNIQYF

V: TRBV4-2
J: TRBJ2-7
CDR3: CASSHHQGPGGLSYEQYF